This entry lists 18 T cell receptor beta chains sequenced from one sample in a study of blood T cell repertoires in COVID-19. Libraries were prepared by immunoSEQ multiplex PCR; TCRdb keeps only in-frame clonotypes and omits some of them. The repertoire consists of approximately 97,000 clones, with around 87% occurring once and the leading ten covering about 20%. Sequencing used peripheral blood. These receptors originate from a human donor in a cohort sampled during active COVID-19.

CDR3 bases: TGTGCCAGCAGCCAAGATCCACAGGGAGGGAATCAGCCCCAGCATTTT. Protein sequence: CASSQDPQGGNQPQHF. V usage is TRBV4-2 and J usage is TRBJ1-5, with a tentative D call TRBD1 (6 bases). V was clipped by 0 bases and J by 4 bases, with 13 bases between them. Germline CDR1 reads LGHNA; CDR2 reads YNFKEQ. This CDR3 is built from 16 residues.

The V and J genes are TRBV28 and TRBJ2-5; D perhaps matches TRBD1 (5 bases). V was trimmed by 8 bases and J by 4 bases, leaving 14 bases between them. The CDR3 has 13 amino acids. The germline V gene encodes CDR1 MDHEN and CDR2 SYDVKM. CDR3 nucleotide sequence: TGTGCCAGCGCGCTGGGGCGCGGAGAGACCCAGTACTTC. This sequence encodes CASALGRGETQYF.

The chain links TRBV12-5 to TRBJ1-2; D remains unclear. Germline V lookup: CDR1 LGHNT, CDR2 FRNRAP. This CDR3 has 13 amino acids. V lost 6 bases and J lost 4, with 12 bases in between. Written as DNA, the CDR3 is TGTGCTAGTGGCCTGTTAGGGAGCTATGGCTACACCTTC. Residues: CASGLLGSYGYTF.

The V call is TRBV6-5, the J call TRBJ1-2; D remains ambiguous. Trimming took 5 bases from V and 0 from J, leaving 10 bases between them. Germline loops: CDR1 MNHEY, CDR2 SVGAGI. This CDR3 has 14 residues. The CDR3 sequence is CASSPRHPNYGYTF. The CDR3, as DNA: TGTGCCAGCAGTCCCAGACACCCTAACTATGGCTACACCTTC.

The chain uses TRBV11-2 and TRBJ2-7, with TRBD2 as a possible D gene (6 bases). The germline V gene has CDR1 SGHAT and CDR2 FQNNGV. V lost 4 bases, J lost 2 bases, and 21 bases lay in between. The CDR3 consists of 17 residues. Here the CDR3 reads CASSSFHGVPGAYEQYF. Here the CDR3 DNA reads TGTGCCAGCAGCTCCTTTCATGGGGTCCCGGGGGCCTACGAGCAGTACTTC.

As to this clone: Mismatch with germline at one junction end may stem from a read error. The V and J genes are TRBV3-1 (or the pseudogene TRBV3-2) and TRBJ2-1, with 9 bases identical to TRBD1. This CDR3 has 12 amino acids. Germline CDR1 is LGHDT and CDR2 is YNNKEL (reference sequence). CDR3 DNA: TGTGCCAGCAACCTACAGGGGGCGAAGTCGGTCTTC. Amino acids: CASNLQGAKSVF.

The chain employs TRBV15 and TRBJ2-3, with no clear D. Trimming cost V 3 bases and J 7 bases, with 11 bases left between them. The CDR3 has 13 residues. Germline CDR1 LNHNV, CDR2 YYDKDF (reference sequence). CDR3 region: CATSSARLYTQYF. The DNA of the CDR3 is TGTGCCACCAGCAGCGCGAGGTTGTATACGCAGTATTTT.

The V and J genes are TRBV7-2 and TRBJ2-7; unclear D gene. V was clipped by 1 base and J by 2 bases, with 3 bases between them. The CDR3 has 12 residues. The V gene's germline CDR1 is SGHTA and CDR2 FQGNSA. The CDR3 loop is CASSLDTYEQYF. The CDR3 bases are TGTGCCAGCAGCTTAGACACCTACGAGCAGTACTTC.

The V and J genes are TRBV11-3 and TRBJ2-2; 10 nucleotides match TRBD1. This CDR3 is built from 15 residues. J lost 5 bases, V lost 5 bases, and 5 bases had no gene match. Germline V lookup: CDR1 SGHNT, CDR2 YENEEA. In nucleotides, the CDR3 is TGTGCCAGCAGCCATCGGACAGGGGGTACCGGGGAGCTGTTTTTT. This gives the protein CASSHRTGGTGELFF.

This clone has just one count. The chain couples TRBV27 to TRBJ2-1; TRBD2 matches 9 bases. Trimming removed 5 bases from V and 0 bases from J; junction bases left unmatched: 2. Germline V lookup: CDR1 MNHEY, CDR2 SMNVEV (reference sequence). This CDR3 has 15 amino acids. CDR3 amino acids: CASSPSGASYNEQFF. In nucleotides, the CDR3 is TGTGCCAGCAGTCCTAGCGGGGCCTCCTACAATGAGCAGTTCTTC.

CDR3 amino acids: CASSYRDSSSYNEQFF. The CDR3 DNA is TGTGCCAGCAGTTACCGGGACTCGAGCTCCTACAATGAGCAGTTCTTC. The rearrangement links TRBV6-5 to TRBJ2-1; D might be TRBD2 (6 bases). This CDR3 region has 16 residues. V was trimmed by 2 bases and J by 0 bases, leaving 11 bases between them. CDR1 is MNHEY, CDR2 SVGAGI, per germline.

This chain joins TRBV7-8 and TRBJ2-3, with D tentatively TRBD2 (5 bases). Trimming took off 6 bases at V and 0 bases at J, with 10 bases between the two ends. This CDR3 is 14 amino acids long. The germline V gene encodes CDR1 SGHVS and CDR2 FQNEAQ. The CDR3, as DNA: TGTGCCAGCAGGCAACTAGTTAGCACAGATACGCAGTATTTT. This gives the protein CASRQLVSTDTQYF.

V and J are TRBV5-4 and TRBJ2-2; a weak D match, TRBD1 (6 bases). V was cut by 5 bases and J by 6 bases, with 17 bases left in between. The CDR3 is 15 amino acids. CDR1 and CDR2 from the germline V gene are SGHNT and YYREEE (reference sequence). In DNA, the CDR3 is TGTGCCAGCAGTTTCGGGACATCATGGGCCGGGGAGCTGTTTTTT. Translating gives CASSFGTSWAGELFF.

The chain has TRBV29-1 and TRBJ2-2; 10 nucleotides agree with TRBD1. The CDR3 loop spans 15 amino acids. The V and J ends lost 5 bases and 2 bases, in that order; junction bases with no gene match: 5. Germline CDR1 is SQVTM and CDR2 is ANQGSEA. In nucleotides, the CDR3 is TGCAGCGTTTCCCGACAGGGGGCTAACACCGGGGAGCTGTTTTTT. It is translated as CSVSRQGANTGELFF.

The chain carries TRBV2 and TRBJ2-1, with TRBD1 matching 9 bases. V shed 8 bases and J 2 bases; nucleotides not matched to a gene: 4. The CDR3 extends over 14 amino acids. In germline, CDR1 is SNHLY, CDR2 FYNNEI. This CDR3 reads CASAGTGTYNEQFF. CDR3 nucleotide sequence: TGTGCCAGCGCAGGGACAGGGACCTACAATGAGCAGTTCTTC.

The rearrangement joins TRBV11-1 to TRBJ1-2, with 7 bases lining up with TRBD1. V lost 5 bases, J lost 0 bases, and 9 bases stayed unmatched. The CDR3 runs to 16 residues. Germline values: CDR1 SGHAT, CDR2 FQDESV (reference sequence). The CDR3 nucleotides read TGTGCCAGCAGCCTCGGGACCAGGGGGGCTAACTATGGCTACACCTTC. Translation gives CASSLGTRGANYGYTF.

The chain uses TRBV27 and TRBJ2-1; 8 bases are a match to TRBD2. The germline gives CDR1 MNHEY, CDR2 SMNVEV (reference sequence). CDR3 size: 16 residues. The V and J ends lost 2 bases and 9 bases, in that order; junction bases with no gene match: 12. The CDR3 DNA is TGTGCCAGCAGTTTAGGAGCGGGAGTTATGGTGGGTGAGCAGTTCTTC. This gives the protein CASSLGAGVMVGEQFF.

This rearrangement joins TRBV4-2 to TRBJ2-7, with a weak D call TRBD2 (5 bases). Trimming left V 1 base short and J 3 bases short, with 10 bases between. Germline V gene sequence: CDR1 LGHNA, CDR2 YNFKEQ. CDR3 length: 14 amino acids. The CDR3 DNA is TGTGCCAGCAGCCAAGCCAGCGGAGGCTACGAGCAGTACTTC. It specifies CASSQASGGYEQYF.